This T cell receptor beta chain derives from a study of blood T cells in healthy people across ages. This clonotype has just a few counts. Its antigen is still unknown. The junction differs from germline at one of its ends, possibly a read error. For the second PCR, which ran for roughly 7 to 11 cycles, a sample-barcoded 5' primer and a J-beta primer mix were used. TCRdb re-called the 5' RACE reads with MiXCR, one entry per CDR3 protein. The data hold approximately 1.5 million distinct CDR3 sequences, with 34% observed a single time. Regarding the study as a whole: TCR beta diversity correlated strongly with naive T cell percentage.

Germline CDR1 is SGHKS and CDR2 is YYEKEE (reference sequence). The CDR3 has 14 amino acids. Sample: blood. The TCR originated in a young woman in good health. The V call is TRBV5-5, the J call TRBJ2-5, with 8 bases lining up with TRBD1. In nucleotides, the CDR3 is TGTGCCAGCAGCTTGGGGACAGGGCGGGCAACCCCGTACTTC. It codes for CASSLGTGRATPYF.